Sequencing of this T cell receptor beta chain was carried out in a study of identical twins (dated by TCRdb to the mid-2010s). Some background on the complete study: To test whether fetal clonotypes persist, the study used deep sequencing on TCR alpha and beta repertoires from monozygotic twins, unrelated adults of various ages, and cord blood. To rule out contamination, replicate twin experiments were performed at different times with different library preparation protocols.

Notes on this clonotype: Its antigen is currently not known. No much larger clonotype is one base removed from it; base qualities were not supplied.

V drops 6 bases and J drops 0 bases, leaving 19 bases in between. Reading from cysteine to phenylalanine, the CDR3 counts 17 amino acids. Only CDR3 DNA remains: 51 bases, in frame from the first base. CDR1 and CDR2 were assigned from the germline V gene as KGHSH and LQKENI. The library was obtained by 5' RACE. Sequencing used an Illumina HiSeq 2000. Template switching introduced a universal primer binding site; the final cDNA contained a unique molecular identifier, enabling accurate counting of TCR cDNA molecules. First-strand cDNA for TCR alpha and beta chains was synthesized from specific primers in the conserved constant-segment region. To control for contamination, each cDNA library was double barcoded with a SMART-Mk sample barcode plus Illumina barcodes. TruSeq adapter sequences and Illumina sample barcodes were added in two successive PCR steps. The TCR alpha and beta cDNA libraries were sequenced on the Illumina HiSeq platform using custom primers. The authors processed their data as follows. MiGEC was used to process raw reads and extract unique molecular identifiers, and MiXCR was used to find CDR3 positions. Recombination models were inferred per individual with the repgenHMM and IGoR tools using an EM algorithm. Shared clonotype analysis was performed with the tcR package in R, normalizing sharing by the product of cloneset sizes. Out-of-frame nonproductive sequences were analyzed to study raw recombination free of thymic and clonal selection effects. Using fastp at Q25 and MiXCR, TCRdb reprocessed the public reads and kept productive beta chains. Each record represents a unique CDR3 protein, reported with the most common genes and DNA among its rows. The V and J calls shown here were made by TCRdb, not taken from the authors' results. For this sample the table gives fewer than 550,000 distinct CDR3 sequences, of which about 16% were detected only once. Jointly, the top ten make up roughly 0.46% of the sample.

Findings and caveats that apply to the study as a whole: Because the same donors could not be followed over many years, conclusions were based on cross-sectional statistical analysis. Out-of-frame TCR alpha sequences shared between twins showed an excess of low generation-probability sequences compared with coincidental sharing between unrelated individuals. Fewer insertions were carried by abundant cord blood beta clonotypes; a weaker similar trend was observed in young adult naive repertoires, while no such trend was observed in memory repertoires. Out-of-frame TCR alpha sharing in monozygotic twins was systematically underestimated by recombination models, whereas sharing between unrelated individuals was in agreement with the recombination models. Invariant T cells such as MAIT and iNKT could partly confound zero-insertion analyses, although diverse VJ usage argued against such confounding for most clonotypes. A weaker excess of twin sharing was found in beta out-of-frame sequences because the signal-to-noise ratio was lowered by fewer shared sequences.

Every donor in the study was a healthy Caucasian. Three pairs of female monozygotic twins, all aged roughly 18 to 30 years, made up the twin cohort. CD4+ and CD8+ T cell populations were isolated with positive isolation kits from Invitrogen. Another study also made use of these data, one on yellow fever vaccine responses in identical twins. In that second paper, the authors write: The authors reported that the T cell response to vaccination in identical twins appeared partly convergent and partly personalized. In identical twins, the study followed T cell clones that responded to the vaccine with precision.

The sequenced material came from CD4+ T cells sorted from blood. The source is a woman under 30 in good health. The chain is encoded by TRBV18 joined to TRBJ2-3; TRBD1 is a weak D gene call, 5 bases matching. For the CDR3, the sequence is CASSPLTVASSTDTQYF. The bases read TGTGCCAGCTCCCCGCTGACAGTTGCGTCTAGCACAGATACGCAGTATTTT.